These 20 T cell receptor beta chains originate from one sample sequenced in a study of graft-versus-host responses after intestinal transplantation. Libraries were prepared by immunoSEQ multiplex PCR; TCRdb keeps only in-frame clonotypes and omits some of them. The sample includes approximately 97,000 clones, less than 95% of them seen just once. These receptors lack a known antigen. Specimen: unstimulated CD8+ T cells sorted from spleen or lymph node cells, collected before transplant. The receptors here all came from a human donor who was the organ donor for an intestinal transplant.

The genes are TRBV6-5 and TRBJ2-1; TRBD1 is a possible D gene (7 bases). This CDR3 has 13 amino acids. The germline V and J ends were trimmed by 6 bases and 4 bases, with 10 bases remaining between them. Germline values: CDR1 MNHEY, CDR2 SVGAGI. The CDR3 loop is CASSRGTYNEQFF. The DNA of the CDR3 is TGTGCCAGCAGCAGGGGGACTTACAATGAGCAGTTCTTC.

In nucleotides, the CDR3 is TGCAGCTCCAGGGGAAGTGTCAATGAGCAGTTCTTC. Amino acids: CSSRGSVNEQFF. The genes are TRBV29-1 and TRBJ2-1, with D possibly matching TRBD1 (6 bases). CDR1 and CDR2 (germline): SQVTM, ANQGSEA. Trimming took off 8 bases at V and 6 bases at J, with 14 bases between the two ends. The CDR3 consists of 12 residues.

V is TRBV13 and J is TRBJ2-2; 9 bases agree with TRBD1. The length of the CDR3 is 16 residues. Germline V lookup: CDR1 PRHDT, CDR2 FYEKMQ (reference sequence). The V gene end was trimmed by 3 bases and the J gene end by 4 bases; junction bases not matched to a gene: 6. CDR3 DNA: TGTGCCAGCAGCTTTACAGGGGGCCCCGGCACCGGGGAGCTGTTTTTT. Translated: CASSFTGGPGTGELFF.

The rearrangement uses TRBV5-1 and TRBJ1-2, with 10 bases identical to TRBD1. V shed 6 bases, J shed 4 bases, and the junction held 6 bases outside the gene matches. Germline loops: CDR1 SGHRS, CDR2 YFSETQ. The length of the CDR3 is 14 residues. This chain's CDR3 is CASTSGTGAYGYTF. DNA for the CDR3: TGCGCCAGCACCTCCGGGACAGGGGCCTATGGCTACACCTTC.

The V call is TRBV7-9, the J call TRBJ2-1, with 11 bases matching TRBD2. J lost 4 bases, V lost 4 bases, and 6 bases had no gene match. The CDR3 length is 16 residues. Germline V lookup: CDR1 SEHNR, CDR2 FQNEAQ (reference sequence). DNA for the CDR3: TGTGCCAGCAGCTCCGCGACTAGCGGGATTTACAATGAGCAGTTCTTC. Protein: CASSSATSGIYNEQFF.

J is TRBJ1-1 and V is TRBV5-5; TRBD1 matches at 8 bases. V dropped 0 bases and J dropped 6; count of bases not matched to a gene: 7. CDR1 is SGHKS, CDR2 YYEKEE, per germline (reference sequence). CDR3 length: 15 amino acids. The CDR3 reads CASSLAGGAGPEAFF. Here the CDR3 DNA reads TGTGCCAGCAGCTTGGCAGGGGGCGCTGGCCCTGAAGCTTTCTTT.

The CDR3 reads CASSLTSGNYEQYF. The CDR3 nucleotides read TGCGCCAGCAGCCTTACTAGCGGGAACTACGAGCAGTACTTC. This chain joins TRBV5-1 and TRBJ2-7; 10 positions match TRBD2. This CDR3 region has 14 residues. Trimming at V came to 4 bases and at J to 3 bases, leaving 4 bases not matched to a gene. Germline CDR1 SGHRS, CDR2 YFSETQ.

This chain uses TRBV13 with TRBJ1-1; perhaps TRBD1 as D (6 bases). Between the trimmed V and J ends, which lost 0 bases and 2 bases, there was a span of 10 bases. In germline, CDR1 is PRHDT, CDR2 FYEKMQ (reference sequence). The CDR3 extends over 15 amino acids. CDR3 sequence (DNA): TGTGCCAGCAGCTTAGGACCCAGGGGAAACACTGAAGCTTTCTTT. It encodes CASSLGPRGNTEAFF.

This chain connects TRBV5-1 to TRBJ1-5; TRBD1 matches 7 bases. There are 13 residues in the CDR3. CDR1 and CDR2 from the germline V gene are SGHRS and YFSETQ. The V and J ends lost 4 bases and 4 bases, in that order; junction bases with no gene match: 2. CDR3 nucleotides: TGCGCCAGCAGCAGGGGGCAGAATCAGCCCCAGCATTTT. Translation: CASSRGQNQPQHF.

The rearrangement joins TRBV11-2 to TRBJ1-5, with 9 positions matching TRBD1. CDR1 and CDR2 from the germline V gene are SGHAT and FQNNGV. Trimming cost V 4 bases and J 7 bases; bases outside gene matches: 8. This CDR3 has 15 amino acids. CDR3 coding DNA: TGTGCCAGCAGCTCAAACCCCGGGACAGGGCAGCCCCAGCATTTT. Translated: CASSSNPGTGQPQHF.

This clone was counted a few times. The rearrangement uses TRBV5-1 and TRBJ1-5; D possibly corresponds to TRBD1 (5 bases). Between the trimmed V and J ends, which lost 5 bases and 0 bases, there was a span of 9 bases. From germline, CDR1 is SGHRS and CDR2 YFSETQ. The CDR3 covers 14 residues. The CDR3 reads CASRQGDSNQPQHF. The CDR3 nucleotides read TGCGCCAGCAGGCAAGGGGATAGCAATCAGCCCCAGCATTTT.

This clone has more than one count but fewer than ten. The CDR3 loop is CSVEVRITGNTEAFF. As DNA, the CDR3 is TGCAGCGTTGAAGTGAGGATCACAGGGAACACTGAAGCTTTCTTT. The rearrangement links TRBV29-1 to TRBJ1-1; D might be TRBD1 (5 bases). The CDR3 contains 15 residues. Germline V CDR1 and CDR2: SQVTM, ANQGSEA. Trimming left V 1 base short and J 1 base short, with 13 bases between.

Only a few counts were recorded for this clone. J is TRBJ1-5 and V is TRBV10-3, with D hard to call. Germline V gene lookup returns CDR1 ENHRY and CDR2 SYGVKD. V lost 10 bases to trimming and J lost 5 bases, with 21 bases between them. This CDR3 is 15 amino acids long. CDR3 region: CATKDYEQPDQPQHF. Here the CDR3 DNA reads TGTGCCACAAAGGATTATGAACAGCCGGATCAGCCCCAGCATTTT.

The chain joins TRBV5-4 to TRBJ1-1; tentative D call: TRBD1 (6 bases). Looked up from germline, CDR1 is SGHNT and CDR2 is YYREEE (reference sequence). V shed 4 bases and J shed 4 bases, with 14 bases lying between them. The CDR3 is 14 residues long. The DNA for the CDR3 is TGTGCCAGCAGCATACAGGGAAGCGGCACTGAAGCTTTCTTT. This codes for CASSIQGSGTEAFF. The variable domain in full, completed from reference TRBV5-4 and TRBJ1-1, reads ETGVTQSPTHLIKTRGQQVTLRCSSQSGHNTVSWYQQALGQGPQFIFQYYREEENGRGNFPPRFSGLQFPNYSSELNVNALELDDSALYLCASSIQGSGTEAFFGQGTRLTVV.

This clone appeared a few times. The V gene is TRBV2, the J gene TRBJ1-6, with a tentative D call TRBD1 (5 bases). Trimming removed 7 bases at V and 14 bases at J, with 18 bases between. Per germline, CDR1 SNHLY and CDR2 FYNNEI. This CDR3 has 13 residues. CDR3 protein: CASNAGPGRTLHF. The CDR3 DNA follows: TGTGCCAGCAATGCGGGGCCGGGTCGAACCCTCCACTTT. Using reference TRBV2 and TRBJ1-6 for the parts outside the CDR3, the full variable domain is EPEVTQTPSHQVTQMGQEVILRCVPISNHLYFYWYRQILGQKVEFLVSFYNNEISEKSEIFDDQFSVERPDGSNFTLKIRSTKLEDSAMYFCASNAGPGRTLHFGNGTRLTVT.

The gene calls are TRBV10-3 and TRBJ1-3, with no clear D. Trimming removed 0 bases at V and 3 bases at J, with 18 bases between. CDR3 length equals 18 residues. In germline, CDR1 is ENHRY, CDR2 SYGVKD. This CDR3 reads CAISESAPGNFIGNTIYF. The CDR3 nucleotides read TGTGCCATCAGTGAGTCGGCCCCCGGGAACTTTATTGGAAACACCATATATTTT.

This chain uses TRBV28 with TRBJ1-3; the D gene is possibly TRBD1 (6 bases). Germline lookup yields CDR1 MDHEN and CDR2 SYDVKM. CDR3 length: 15 residues. The V and J ends lost 6 bases and 8 bases respectively, with 20 bases between them. This chain's CDR3 is CASRDRSRLWDTIYF. CDR3 DNA: TGTGCCAGCAGAGACAGGTCGCGTCTATGGGACACCATATATTTT.

V and J are TRBV30 and TRBJ2-3; TRBD2 matches at 8 bases. The CDR3 extends over 17 amino acids. CDR1 and CDR2 from the germline V gene are GTSNPN and SVGIG (reference sequence). V was clipped by 0 bases and J by 1 base; unmatched bases: 9. The CDR3 is CAWSVDERGPGTDTQYF. CDR3 DNA sequence: TGTGCCTGGAGTGTCGACGAGCGGGGGCCAGGCACAGATACGCAGTATTTT. Combining the CDR3 with reference TRBV30 and TRBJ2-3 gives the whole variable domain SQTIHQWPATLVQPVGSPLSLECTVEGTSNPNLYWYRQAAGRGLQLLFYSVGIGQISSEVPQNLSASRPQDRQFILSSKKLLLSDSGFYLCAWSVDERGPGTDTQYFGPGTRLTVL.

This chain connects TRBV15 to TRBJ2-7; TRBD1 is a possible D gene (5 bases). Germline V gene data show CDR1 as LNHNV and CDR2 as YYDKDF (reference sequence). With 1 base removed from V and 6 bases from J, the gap between germline ends came to 10 bases. The CDR3 covers 13 residues. CDR3 protein: CATSRVLGREQYF. In nucleotides, the CDR3 is TGTGCCACCAGCAGAGTCCTGGGGCGCGAGCAGTACTTC.

The chain links TRBV2 to TRBJ2-7; a weak D match, TRBD1 (5 bases). In germline, CDR1 is SNHLY, CDR2 FYNNEI. The germline V and J ends were trimmed by 3 bases and 3 bases, with 12 bases remaining between them. The CDR3 runs 14 residues. The DNA for the CDR3 is TGTGCCAGCAGTGAGTTCAGGGAATACTACGAGCAGTACTTC. This encodes CASSEFREYYEQYF.